This T cell receptor beta chain was retrieved from a study of blood T cell repertoires in COVID-19. Study details: Specimens from acute and convalescent COVID-19 originated in the United States, Italy and Spain. The cDNA or gDNA used as material had been derived from T cells, B-cell-depleted T cells, or PBMCs.

In the authors' methods: Cell counts per sample came from amplifying reference gene primers. The repertoire was sequenced with immunoSEQ multiplex PCR; TCRdb's copy has only in-frame clones and lacks some. The D gene and trimming were derived from the DNA, and the V and J assignments and clone size from that table. The repertoire holds roughly 120,000 clones, with approximately 85% as singletons. The CDR3 loop spans 15 amino acids. Germline assignment: CDR1 LNHDA and CDR2 SQIVND (reference sequence). V lost 7 bases to trimming and J lost 0 bases, with 12 bases between them. The clonotype originates from a human donor in a cohort sampled during active COVID-19. The chain links TRBV19 to TRBJ2-2, with D perhaps TRBD2 (5 bases). The sequenced sample was peripheral blood. In DNA form, the CDR3 reads TGTGCCAGTACCACAACTAGAGCGAACACCGGGGAGCTGTTTTTT. Amino acids: CASTTTRANTGELFF.